The table lists the clone carrying this T cell receptor (beta chain) with a count of one. Its matching antigen is unknown. PCR primers comprised 60 Vbeta and 13 Jbeta primers. Generated by immunoSEQ multiplex PCR, the TCRdb table keeps only in-frame clones and is missing some. The sample has 85,000 to 130,000 clones, approximately 78% seen once. V was pared by 5 bases and J by 1 base, with 14 bases between. Looked up from germline, CDR1 is ENHRY and CDR2 is SYGVKD. The CDR3 is made up of 15 amino acids. The record originates from a study of cytomegalovirus exposure and HLA in healthy donors. Broader study findings: Later analysis suggested most CMV-associated TCR beta chains were HLA-restricted.

This clonotype was obtained from a woman between 40 and 55 years old in good health and CMV-seronegative. The specimen sequenced was PBMCs. The chain employs TRBV10-3 and TRBJ1-1; D is undetermined. CDR3 in DNA: TGTGCCATCAGTTGGCTGGAGGGCAGGAACACTGAAGCTTTCTTT. This translates into CAISWLEGRNTEAFF.